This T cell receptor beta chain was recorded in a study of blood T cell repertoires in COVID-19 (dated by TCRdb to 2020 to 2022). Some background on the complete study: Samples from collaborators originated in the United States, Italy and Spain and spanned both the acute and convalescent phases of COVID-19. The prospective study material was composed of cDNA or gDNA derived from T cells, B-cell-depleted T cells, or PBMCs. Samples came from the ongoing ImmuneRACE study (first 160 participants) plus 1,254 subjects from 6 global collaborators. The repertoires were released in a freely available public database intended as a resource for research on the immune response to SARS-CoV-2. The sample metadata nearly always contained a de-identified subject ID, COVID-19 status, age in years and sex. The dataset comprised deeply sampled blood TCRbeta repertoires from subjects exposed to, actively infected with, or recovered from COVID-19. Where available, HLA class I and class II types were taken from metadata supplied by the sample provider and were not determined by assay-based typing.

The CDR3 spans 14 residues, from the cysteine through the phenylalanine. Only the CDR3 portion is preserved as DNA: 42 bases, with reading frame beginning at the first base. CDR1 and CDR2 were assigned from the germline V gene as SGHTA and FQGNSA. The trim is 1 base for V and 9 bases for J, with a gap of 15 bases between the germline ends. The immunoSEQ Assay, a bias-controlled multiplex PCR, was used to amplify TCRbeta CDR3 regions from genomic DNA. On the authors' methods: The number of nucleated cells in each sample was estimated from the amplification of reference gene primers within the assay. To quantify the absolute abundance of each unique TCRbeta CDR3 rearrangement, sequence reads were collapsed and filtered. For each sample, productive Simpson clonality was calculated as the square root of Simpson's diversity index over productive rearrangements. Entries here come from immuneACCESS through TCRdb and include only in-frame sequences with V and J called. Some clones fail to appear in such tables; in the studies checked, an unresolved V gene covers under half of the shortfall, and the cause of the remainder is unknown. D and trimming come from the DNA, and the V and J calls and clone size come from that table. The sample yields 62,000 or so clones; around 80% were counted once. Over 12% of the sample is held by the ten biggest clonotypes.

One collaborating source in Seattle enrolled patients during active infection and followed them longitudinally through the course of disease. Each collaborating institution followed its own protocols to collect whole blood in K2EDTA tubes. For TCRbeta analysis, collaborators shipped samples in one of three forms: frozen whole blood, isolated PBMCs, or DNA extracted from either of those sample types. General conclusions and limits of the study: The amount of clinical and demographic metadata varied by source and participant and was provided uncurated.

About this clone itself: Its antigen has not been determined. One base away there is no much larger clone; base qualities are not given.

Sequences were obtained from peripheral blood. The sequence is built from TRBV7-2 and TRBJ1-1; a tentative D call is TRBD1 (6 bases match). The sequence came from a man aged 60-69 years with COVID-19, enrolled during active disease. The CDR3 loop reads CASSLVGGGVKAFF. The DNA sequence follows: TGTGCCAGCAGCTTAGTAGGGGGAGGGGTGAAAGCTTTCTTT.